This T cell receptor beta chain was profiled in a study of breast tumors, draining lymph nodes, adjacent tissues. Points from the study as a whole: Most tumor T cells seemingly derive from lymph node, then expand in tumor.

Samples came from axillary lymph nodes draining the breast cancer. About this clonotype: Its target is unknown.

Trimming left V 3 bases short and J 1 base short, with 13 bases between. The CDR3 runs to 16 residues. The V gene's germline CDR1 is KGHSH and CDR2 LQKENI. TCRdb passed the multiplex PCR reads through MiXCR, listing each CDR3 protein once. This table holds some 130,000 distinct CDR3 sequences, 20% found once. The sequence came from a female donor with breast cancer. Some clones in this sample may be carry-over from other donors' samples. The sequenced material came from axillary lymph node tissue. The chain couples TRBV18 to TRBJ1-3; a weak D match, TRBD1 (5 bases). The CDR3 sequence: CASSPGRGSSGNTIYF. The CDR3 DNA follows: TGTGCCAGCTCACCTGGACGGGGCTCATCTGGAAACACCATATATTTT.